This paragraph reports one TCR beta chain. Per the original data handling: Amplification of reference gene primers was used by the study to estimate nucleated cell counts. Profiling relied on immunoSEQ multiplex PCR, and the TCRdb table lists in-frame clones only, not all of them. V, J and clone size were drawn from that table, and D and trimming were deduced from the DNA. Counted here are some 160,000 clones, roughly 80% occurring once; the ten biggest clones make up under 10%. These data are taken from a study of blood T cell repertoires in COVID-19. Looking at the study overall: Acute and convalescent COVID-19 specimens originated in the United States, Italy and Spain.

The CDR3 loop spans 13 amino acids. Losses at the gene ends were 4 bases for V and 8 bases for J; bases not matched to a gene: 5. CDR1 and CDR2 (germline): LGHDT, YNNKEL (reference sequence). Specimen: peripheral blood. The receptor's source is a man aged 50 or older with active or convalescent COVID-19. V gene TRBV3-1 (or the pseudogene TRBV3-2) combines with J gene TRBJ1-2, with TRBD1 matching over 9 bases. The CDR3 loop reads CASSPGTGRGYTF. For the CDR3, the DNA is TGTGCCAGCAGCCCGGGGACAGGGCGAGGCTACACCTTC.